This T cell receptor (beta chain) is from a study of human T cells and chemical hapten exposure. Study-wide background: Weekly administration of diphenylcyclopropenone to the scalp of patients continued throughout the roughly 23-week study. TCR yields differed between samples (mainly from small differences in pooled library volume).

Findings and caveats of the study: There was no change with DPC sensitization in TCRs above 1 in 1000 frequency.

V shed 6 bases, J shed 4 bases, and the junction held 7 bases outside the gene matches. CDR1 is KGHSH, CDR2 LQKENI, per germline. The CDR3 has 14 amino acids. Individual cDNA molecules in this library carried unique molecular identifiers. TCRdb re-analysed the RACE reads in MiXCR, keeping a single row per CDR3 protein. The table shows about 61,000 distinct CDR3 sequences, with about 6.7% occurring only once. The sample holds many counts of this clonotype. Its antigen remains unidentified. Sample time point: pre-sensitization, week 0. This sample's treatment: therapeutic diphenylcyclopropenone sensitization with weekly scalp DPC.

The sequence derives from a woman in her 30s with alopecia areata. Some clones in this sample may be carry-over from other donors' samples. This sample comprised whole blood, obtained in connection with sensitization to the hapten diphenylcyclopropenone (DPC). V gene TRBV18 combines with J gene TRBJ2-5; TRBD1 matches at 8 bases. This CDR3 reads CASSGRTGTETQYF. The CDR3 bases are TGTGCCAGCTCCGGACGGACAGGGACAGAGACCCAGTACTTC. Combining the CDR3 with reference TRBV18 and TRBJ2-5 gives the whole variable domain NAGVMQNPRHLVRRRGQEARLRCSPMKGHSHVYWYRQLPEEGLKFMVYLQKENIIDESGMPKERFSAEFPKEGPSILRIQQVVRGDSAAYFCASSGRTGTETQYFGPGTRLLVL.